This T cell receptor beta chain was profiled in a study of blood T cells in healthy people across ages (dated by TCRdb to 2014 to 2015). Broadly, across the study: In model experiments, template switching captured about one uniquely barcoded TCR beta cDNA molecule for every two T cells. Using deep sequencing normalized with unique cDNA molecular identifiers, the study measured how TCR beta repertoire diversity changes with age. Using the same blood draw, the study looked at two additional independent replicas of 1 million unique cDNA reads for two donors, one aged 18 to 30 and the other aged 80 or older. The donors were split into four age groups: young (average about 16 years), middle-aged (roughly 39), aged (around 67) and long-lived (about 82). Results and caveats for the whole study, not just this receptor: Bulk unsorted PBMC profiling prevented conclusive comparison of naive and antigen-experienced compartments. Compared with the aged group, more naive CD4+ T cells, fewer expanded clones and increased TCR diversity were shown by the long-lived group, suggesting age selection. Estimates of total diversity based on one million sequenced T cells were regarded as lower bounds and as underestimates. A strong correlation was found between observed TCR beta diversity and the percentage of naive T cells measured by flow cytometry. The CMV infection status of donors was not known, potentially confounding age-related changes in expanded clonotypes. As age increased, observed TCR beta diversity per million T cells dropped in a roughly linear way, and a significant reduction was already evident by age 40.

Regarding this clonotype: Its antigen is still unknown. No qualities accompany the bases; no much larger clone lies one base away.

The library was built by means of 5' RACE. Sequencing relied on an Illumina HiSeq 2500. A second roughly 6 to 11 cycle PCR used a sample-barcoded 5' primer and a J-beta primer mix. Each TCR beta cDNA molecule received a unique molecular identifier from a template-switch 5' adaptor carrying 12 random nucleotides. Each sample yielded at least 3 million CDR3-containing paired-end reads. First-strand cDNA was synthesized from all RNA with the Mint cDNA synthesis kit, primed by a TRBC-specific oligonucleotide. Following uracil-DNA glycosylase treatment, a first 18-cycle PCR with universal primers M1SS and BC2_uni_R was performed on all cDNA. Per the source publication's procedure: Normalization of each sample was performed by random selection of 1 million high-quality reads, each carrying a distinct molecular identifier. Instead of being binned into consensus sequences, reads with shared molecular identifiers were discarded. MiTCR, with a Q25 quality threshold and the strictest error-elimination algorithm, was used for CDR3 identification, clonotype clustering and error correction. A nonparametric unseen species model with Euler transformation was used to estimate a lower bound on total TCR beta diversity. The raw public data were reprocessed by TCRdb itself: fastp quality trimming at Q25, MiXCR clonotype calling, in-frame beta chains only. When rows share a CDR3 protein, they turn into one entry using the most common DNA and genes. V and J calls and clone size were set by TCRdb, not the authors. This sample is represented by 760,000 or so distinct CDR3 sequences; 25% of them were singletons. More than 7.5% of the sample rests with the top ten.

From the germline V gene (reference sequence), CDR1 is DFQATT and CDR2 is SNEGSKA. Trimming accounts for 0 bases at V and 5 bases at J, while the number of junction bases matched to no gene is 9. The CDR3 numbers 15 residues from cysteine through phenylalanine. Only the CDR3 DNA stays, 45 bases, in frame from base 1. The donors were some 36 Caucasian individuals from Russia, aged about 6 to 95 years, who were systemically healthy. Roughly 9 milliliters of peripheral blood were drawn from each donor into EDTA-treated Vacutainer tubes. PBMCs were isolated by Ficoll-Paque density-gradient centrifugation, with at least 6.5 million obtained per sample. Trizol reagent was used to extract total RNA from the PBMCs, yielding at least 5.5 micrograms per sample. The percentages of naive CD45RAhigh/CD27high T cells were determined by flow cytometry on a PBMC aliquot from every donor. The same sample was also used in a study of T cells of mothers and their children. The second study, in turn, reports: Donors were nine systemically healthy Caucasian individuals: three mothers and their six children. cDNA synthesis used all of the extracted RNA, with 1.5 ug of RNA in each 15 ul reaction. Sample barcodes and 2-4 random nucleotides were added via the M1S primer in the second PCR. More than 9 million TCR beta CDR3 reads were obtained from each mother, and about 3 million reads were obtained from each child. TCR recombination output is similarly shaped by thymic selection in related and unrelated pairs, with a minor effect exerted by inherited differences. Related mother-child pairs always showed normalized repertoire overlap that was slightly higher than in unrelated mother-child pairs, though the difference was never significant. No persistent microchimeric T cell clones were found, with a detection sensitivity of approximately 100 clones per million clonotypes. In the study, deep NGS was used to compare the TCR beta repertoires of mothers and children, and features distinguishing related mother-child pairs from unrelated individuals were sought. On average, the children were approximately 11 +/- 4 years old, while the mothers were about 40 +/- 4 years old. Libraries were sequenced on Illumina HiSeq 2000 with 100+100 nt paired-end reads after adapter ligation with NEBNext reagents. Mother and child libraries were prepared a month apart and sequenced in separate runs to prevent cross-contamination. For each donor, somewhere between 500,000 and 2,000,000 distinct TCR beta clonotypes were identified. Naive TCR beta clonotypes were estimated from low-frequency clonotypes matched to each donor's FACS-determined naive share, without sorting.

The source is a boy aged 10-17 years in good health. The chain is made from TRBV20-1 and TRBJ2-7, and TRBD2 matches 8 of the central bases. Specimen: blood. The DNA sequence reads TGCAGTGCTAGAGAGTTAGCGGGGAGCACCCACGAGCAGTACTTC. This translates into CSARELAGSTHEQYF.